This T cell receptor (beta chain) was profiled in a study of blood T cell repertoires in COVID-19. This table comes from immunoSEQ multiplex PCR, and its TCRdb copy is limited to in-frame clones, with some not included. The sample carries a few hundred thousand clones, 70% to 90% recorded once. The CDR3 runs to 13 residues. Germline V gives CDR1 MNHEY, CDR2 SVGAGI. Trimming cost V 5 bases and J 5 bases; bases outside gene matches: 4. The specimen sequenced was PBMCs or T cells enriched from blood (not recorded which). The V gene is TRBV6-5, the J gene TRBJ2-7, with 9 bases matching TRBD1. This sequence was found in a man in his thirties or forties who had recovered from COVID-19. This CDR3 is CASSRQGVNEQYF. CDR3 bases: TGTGCCAGCAGTAGACAGGGGGTCAACGAGCAGTACTTC.